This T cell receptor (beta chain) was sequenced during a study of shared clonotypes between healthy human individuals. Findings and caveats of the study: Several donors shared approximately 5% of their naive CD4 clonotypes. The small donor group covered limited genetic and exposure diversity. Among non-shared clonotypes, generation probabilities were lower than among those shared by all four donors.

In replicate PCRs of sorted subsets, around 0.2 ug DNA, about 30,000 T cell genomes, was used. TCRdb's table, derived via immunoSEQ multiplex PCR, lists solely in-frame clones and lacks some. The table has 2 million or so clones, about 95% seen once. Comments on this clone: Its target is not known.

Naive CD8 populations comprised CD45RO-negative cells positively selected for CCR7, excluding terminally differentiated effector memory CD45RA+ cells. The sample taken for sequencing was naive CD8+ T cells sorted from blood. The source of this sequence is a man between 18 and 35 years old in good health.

The CDR3 protein is CASSYPDREDTQYF. The CDR3 coding sequence is TGTGCCAGCAGTTACCCGGACAGGGAGGATACGCAGTATTTT. This chain uses TRBV5-4 with TRBJ2-3, with 8 bases identical to TRBD1. After removal of 5 bases from V and 6 bases from J, the junction contained 8 bases not matched to a gene. Germline V CDR1 and CDR2: SGHNT, YYREEE (reference sequence). This CDR3 has 14 residues.